This T cell receptor beta chain was profiled in a study of beta chain features in type 1 diabetes. Study at large: In age, gender and cell yields, patients were similar to healthy donors. General study findings and limits: Fewer insertions but more deletions were seen at VDJ junctions in type 1 diabetes patients.

V lost 4 bases to trimming and J lost 6 bases, with 13 bases between them. Per germline, CDR1 SGHDT and CDR2 YYEEEE. The CDR3 length is 14 residues. All of the isolated RNA was reverse transcribed, so expressed TCRB transcripts were sequenced. TCRdb keeps only in-frame clones here, not all; method: immunoSEQ multiplex PCR. The table shows around 400,000 clones, with about 15% occurring only once. With regard to this clone: Its specificity is not known.

The sequenced material came from naive CD4+ T cells from blood. The chain links TRBV5-6 to TRBJ1-4, with a tentative D call TRBD1 (5 bases). The receptor was derived from a woman aged 18-29 years in good health. CDR3 region: CASSIQGGHEKLFF. DNA for the CDR3: TGTGCCAGCAGCATTCAGGGCGGACATGAAAAACTGTTTTTT.